The 24 T cell receptor beta chains in this list originate from one sample, sequenced in a study of blood T cell repertoires in COVID-19. Only in-frame clones appear in the TCRdb table, and some are missing; sequencing was by immunoSEQ multiplex PCR. The sample has roughly 200,000 clones, approximately 80% seen once; the top ten hold approximately 9%. The sequencing sample was made of peripheral blood. Receptors were obtained from a woman in her 50s with active or convalescent COVID-19.

This clone occurred a few times. The gene calls are TRBV9 and TRBJ2-5, with D tentatively TRBD1 (6 bases). CDR3 length: 15 amino acids. Per germline, CDR1 SGDLS and CDR2 YYNGEE. The V end was cut by 3 bases, the J end by 1 base, with 13 bases between. The CDR3 nucleotides are TGTGCCAGCAGCGCAGTGGACAGACCCCAAGAGACCCAGTACTTC. It is translated as CASSAVDRPQETQYF.

Written as DNA, the CDR3 is TGTGCCAGCAGCTTAAGGGGCGCGAACACTGAAGCTTTCTTT. Its translation is CASSLRGANTEAFF. The V and J genes are TRBV11-3 and TRBJ1-1; D is possibly TRBD1 (5 bases). V was shortened by 2 bases and J by 1 base, with 8 bases between the two germline ends. Germline V gives CDR1 SGHNT, CDR2 YENEEA. This CDR3 comprises 14 residues. Full variable domain (remainder filled in from reference TRBV11-3 and TRBJ1-1): EAGVVQSPRYKIIEKKQPVAFWCNPISGHNTLYWYLQNLGQGPELLIRYENEEAVDDSQLPKDRFSAERLKGVDSTLKIQPAELGDSAVYLCASSLRGANTEAFFGQGTRLTVV.

The CDR3: CASSPLPQGTDYGYTF. The CDR3 DNA reads as TGTGCCAGCAGCCCCCTCCCGCAGGGGACAGACTATGGCTACACCTTC. The chain uses TRBV9 and TRBJ1-2; the match to TRBD1 covers 7 bases. Germline loops: CDR1 SGDLS, CDR2 YYNGEE. Trimming took 4 bases from V and 3 from J; bases not matched to a gene: 12. CDR3 length: 16 residues.

The chain links TRBV23-1 to TRBJ2-7; D remains ambiguous. TRBV23-1 is an ORF, and what it does is uncertain. The CDR3 runs 12 residues. The germline V and J ends were trimmed by 4 bases and 5 bases, with 9 bases remaining between them. CDR3 protein: CASSPTYHEQYF. In DNA, the CDR3 is TGCGCCAGCAGTCCCACCTACCACGAGCAGTACTTC.

The rearrangement links TRBV2 to TRBJ2-1; a weak D match, TRBD1 (7 bases). Trimming removed 6 bases at V and 1 base at J, with 22 bases between. Germline CDR1 SNHLY, CDR2 FYNNEI. There are 18 residues in the CDR3. As DNA, the CDR3 is TGTGCCAGCAGGGACAGGCCCTGGCGGGGTGGGTCCTACAATGAGCAGTTCTTC. The encoded protein is CASRDRPWRGGSYNEQFF.

A word on this clone: One junction end disagrees with the germline gene, perhaps due to a read error. The rearrangement links TRBV19 to TRBJ1-4; no clear D. The CDR3 contains 14 residues. Per the germline V gene, CDR1 is LNHDA and CDR2 is SQIVND (reference sequence). CDR3 loop: CASSTHRGVEELFF. The CDR3 DNA reads as TGTGCCAGTAGTACCCACCGGGGAGTTGAAGAACTGTTTTTT.

The chain recombines TRBV4-3 with TRBJ1-2; 11 bases map to TRBD1. The germline V gene has CDR1 LGHNA and CDR2 YSLEER. Trimming took 4 bases from V and 6 from J; bases not matched to a gene: 7. The CDR3 is made up of 15 amino acids. DNA for the CDR3: TGCGCCAGCAGCCTACGGACAGGGGGCGGTAATGGCTACACCTTC. It codes for CASSLRTGGGNGYTF.

This clone was recorded a few times. V is TRBV19 and J is TRBJ2-7; TRBD2 is a possible D gene (5 bases). Trimming pared 3 bases from V and 3 bases from J, leaving 12 bases between. The germline CDR1 and CDR2 sequences are LNHDA and SQIVND (reference sequence). This CDR3 is 14 amino acids long. The CDR3 sequence: CASSIRGFGYEQYF. The CDR3 DNA sequence: TGTGCCAGTAGTATCCGGGGATTCGGCTACGAGCAGTACTTC.

The chain combines TRBV19 with TRBJ2-1; TRBD2 matches at 7 bases. V lost 6 bases and J lost 4; bases outside the gene matches: 6. This CDR3 region has 14 residues. Germline lookup yields CDR1 LNHDA and CDR2 SQIVND (reference sequence). CDR3 sequence reads: CASRRGAGYNEQFF. In DNA form, the CDR3 reads TGTGCCAGTAGGAGGGGAGCGGGATACAATGAGCAGTTCTTC.

The genes are TRBV5-1 and TRBJ2-7; 9 bases fit TRBD2. Germline values: CDR1 SGHRS, CDR2 YFSETQ. The CDR3 contains 15 residues. J was trimmed by 0 bases and V by 3 bases; bases with no gene match: 4. CDR3 amino acids: CASSSRLAASYEQYF. DNA of the CDR3: TGCGCCAGCAGCTCCCGACTAGCGGCCTCCTACGAGCAGTACTTC.

V gene TRBV18 combines with J gene TRBJ2-5, with 8 positions matching TRBD1. The V and J ends lost 8 bases and 3 bases, in that order; junction bases with no gene match: 5. CDR3 size: 13 residues. Germline lookup yields CDR1 KGHSH and CDR2 LQKENI. The CDR3 DNA reads as TGTGCCAGCCGCGGACAGGGAGAAGAGACCCAGTACTTC. Translation gives CASRGQGEETQYF.

The chain combines TRBV7-9 with TRBJ2-5, with 11 bases aligning to TRBD1. Germline CDR1 and CDR2: SEHNR and FQNEAQ (reference sequence). The junction had 6 bases not matched to a gene; V was cut back by 5 bases and J by 4 bases. The CDR3 spans 15 residues. The CDR3 protein is CASSQGDRGGETQYF. CDR3 DNA: TGTGCCAGCAGCCAAGGGGACAGGGGGGGAGAGACCCAGTACTTC. Full variable domain (rest looked up from reference TRBV7-9 and TRBJ2-5): DTGVSQNPRHKITKRGQNVTFRCDPISEHNRLYWYRQTLGQGPEFLTYFQNEAQLEKSRLLSDRFSAERPKGSFSTLEIQRTEQGDSAMYLCASSQGDRGGETQYFGPGTRLLVL.

V is TRBV18 and J is TRBJ1-1; no clear D gene. Germline CDR1 and CDR2: KGHSH and LQKENI. The germline V and J ends were trimmed by 3 bases and 4 bases, with 15 bases remaining between them. CDR3 length equals 15 residues. The CDR3 nucleotides are TGTGCCAGCTCACCGCTCCGGGGAGATGGCACTGAAGCTTTCTTT. It is translated as CASSPLRGDGTEAFF.

The V and J genes are TRBV7-8 and TRBJ2-7; 9 positions match TRBD2. The germline V gene encodes CDR1 SGHVS and CDR2 FQNEAQ. Germline trimming cut 4 bases from V and 2 bases from J; bases unmatched to any gene: 6. There are 15 residues in the CDR3. The CDR3 reads CASSSRRLAAYEQYF. The CDR3 DNA reads TGTGCCAGCAGCTCTCGGCGACTAGCGGCCTACGAGCAGTACTTC.

About this clone: A junction end diverges from the germline sequence, so it may reflect a read error. V usage is TRBV3-1 (or the pseudogene TRBV3-2) and J usage is TRBJ1-1; tentatively, D is TRBD1 (6 bases). The germline V gene encodes CDR1 LGHDT and CDR2 YNNKEL (reference sequence). The CDR3 sequence is 14 residues long. CDR3: CASSQDTGNSEAFF. The CDR3 nucleotides are TGTGCCAGCAGCCAAGACACAGGGAACTCTGAAGCTTTCTTT.

This clone was seen a few times. This chain links TRBV7-2 with TRBJ2-7, with D possibly being TRBD2 (6 bases). Germline values: CDR1 SGHTA, CDR2 FQGNSA. Deletions cut 1 base from V and 6 bases from J, with 13 bases between. This CDR3 has 14 amino acids. In DNA form, the CDR3 reads TGTGCCAGCAGCTTAGAGGGACTTTCCGTCGAGCAGTACTTC. Its protein is CASSLEGLSVEQYF.

This clone was found once. V and J are TRBV7-3 and TRBJ2-1, with a possible D match to TRBD1 (6 bases). The CDR3 is 16 residues long. The germline V and J ends were trimmed by 5 bases and 7 bases, with 21 bases remaining between them. In germline, CDR1 is SGHTA, CDR2 FQGTGA. The CDR3 protein is CASSRGGQGLGNEQFF. The CDR3 DNA follows: TGTGCCAGCAGCCGAGGTGGGCAGGGGTTGGGGAATGAGCAGTTCTTC.

The chain combines TRBV7-2 with TRBJ2-5; TRBD2 matches at 14 bases. After removal of 5 bases from V and 2 bases from J, the junction contained 10 bases not matched to a gene. CDR1 and CDR2 (germline): SGHTA, FQGNSA. This CDR3 contains 18 residues. CDR3 DNA: TGTGCCAGCAGCAAAGGGGGACTAGCGGGAGCATTACAAGAGACCCAGTACTTC. Protein sequence: CASSKGGLAGALQETQYF.

The chain combines TRBV19 with TRBJ2-3, with a tentative D call TRBD2 (5 bases). This CDR3 is 13 amino acids long. Trimming stripped 5 bases from V and 11 bases from J, with 17 bases between. Per germline, CDR1 LNHDA and CDR2 SQIVND (reference sequence). The CDR3 DNA reads as TGTGCCAGTAGTTGGCAGGCCGGGGTCGGGCAGTATTTT. Translation gives CASSWQAGVGQYF.

The V call is TRBV19, the J call TRBJ2-3, with D possibly matching TRBD2 (5 bases). Trimming pared 4 bases from V and 5 bases from J, leaving 13 bases between. This CDR3 is 14 amino acids long. Per germline, CDR1 LNHDA and CDR2 SQIVND (reference sequence). CDR3 loop: CASSTRRGRDTQYF. The CDR3 DNA is TGTGCCAGTAGTACCCGCCGGGGTCGAGATACGCAGTATTTT.

The chain carries TRBV25-1 and TRBJ1-6, with D possibly TRBD1 on 5 matching bases. There are 17 residues in the CDR3. Per germline, CDR1 MGHDK and CDR2 SYGVNS. V was clipped by 2 bases and J by 3 bases, with 14 bases between them. The CDR3, as DNA: TGTGCCAGCAGTGAAGACCTTGACAGCTACTATAATTCACCCCTCCACTTT. Translating it yields CASSEDLDSYYNSPLHF.

This chain joins TRBV7-3 and TRBJ1-4; possible D gene TRBD1, 6 bases. Per the germline V gene, CDR1 is SGHTA and CDR2 is FQGTGA. The CDR3 totals 17 residues. The germline V and J ends were trimmed by 5 bases and 0 bases, with 16 bases remaining between them. In DNA form, the CDR3 reads TGTGCCAGCAGCCCCAGAGGCAGGGGAGCAACTAATGAAAAACTGTTTTTT. It specifies CASSPRGRGATNEKLFF.

The chain has TRBV7-2 and TRBJ1-1; D is unresolved. The V gene lost 4 bases and the J gene lost 1 base, with 13 bases spanning the gap. The CDR3 extends over 15 amino acids. Germline values: CDR1 SGHTA, CDR2 FQGNSA. The CDR3 DNA follows: TGTGCCAGCAGCTCGCTTAGCATCCCGAACACTGAAGCTTTCTTT. Its protein is CASSSLSIPNTEAFF.

This clone was observed a few times. This chain uses TRBV28 with TRBJ1-2; D ambiguous. V dropped 4 bases and J dropped 8 bases, with 11 bases sitting between them. This CDR3 contains 12 residues. Germline CDR1 reads MDHEN; CDR2 reads SYDVKM. The CDR3 protein is CASSSTGRGYTF. In nucleotides, the CDR3 is TGTGCCAGCAGTTCCACTGGGCGAGGCTACACCTTC.